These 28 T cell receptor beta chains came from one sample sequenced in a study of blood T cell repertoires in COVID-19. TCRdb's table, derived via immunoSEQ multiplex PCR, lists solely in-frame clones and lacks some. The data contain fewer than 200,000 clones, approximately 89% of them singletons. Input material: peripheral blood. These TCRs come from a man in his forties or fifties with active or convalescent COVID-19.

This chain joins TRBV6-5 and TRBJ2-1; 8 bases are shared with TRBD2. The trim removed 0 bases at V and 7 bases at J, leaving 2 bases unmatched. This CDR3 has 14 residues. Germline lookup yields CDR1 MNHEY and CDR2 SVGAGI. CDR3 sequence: CASSYSGGVNEQFF. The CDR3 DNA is TGTGCCAGCAGTTACTCCGGGGGGGTTAATGAGCAGTTCTTC.

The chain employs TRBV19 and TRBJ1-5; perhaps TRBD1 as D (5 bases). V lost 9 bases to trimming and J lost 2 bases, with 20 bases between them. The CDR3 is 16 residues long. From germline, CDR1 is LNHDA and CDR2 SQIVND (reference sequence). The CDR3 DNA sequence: TGTGCCAGCAAGACCTGGGGCAGGGAAGGCAATCAGCCCCAGCATTTT. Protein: CASKTWGREGNQPQHF.

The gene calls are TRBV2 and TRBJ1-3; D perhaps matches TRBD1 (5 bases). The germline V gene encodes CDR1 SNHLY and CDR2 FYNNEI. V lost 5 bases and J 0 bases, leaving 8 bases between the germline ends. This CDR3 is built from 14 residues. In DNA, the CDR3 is TGTGCCAGCAGTTTGGGGGGCTCTGGAAACACCATATATTTT. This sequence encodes CASSLGGSGNTIYF.

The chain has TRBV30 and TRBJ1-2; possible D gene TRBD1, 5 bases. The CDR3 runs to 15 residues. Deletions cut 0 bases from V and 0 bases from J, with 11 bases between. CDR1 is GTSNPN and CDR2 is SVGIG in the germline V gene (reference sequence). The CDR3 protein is CAWSVRGGANYGYTF. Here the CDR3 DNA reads TGTGCCTGGAGTGTACGTGGGGGGGCTAACTATGGCTACACCTTC. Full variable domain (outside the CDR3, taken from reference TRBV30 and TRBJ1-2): SQTIHQWPATLVQPVGSPLSLECTVEGTSNPNLYWYRQAAGRGLQLLFYSVGIGQISSEVPQNLSASRPQDRQFILSSKKLLLSDSGFYLCAWSVRGGANYGYTFGSGTRLTVV.

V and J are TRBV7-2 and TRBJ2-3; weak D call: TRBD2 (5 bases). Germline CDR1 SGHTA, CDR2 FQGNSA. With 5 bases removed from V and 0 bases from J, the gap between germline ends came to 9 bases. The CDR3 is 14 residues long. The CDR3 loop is CASSPWTSTDTQYF. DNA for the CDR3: TGTGCCAGCAGCCCCTGGACTAGCACAGATACGCAGTATTTT.

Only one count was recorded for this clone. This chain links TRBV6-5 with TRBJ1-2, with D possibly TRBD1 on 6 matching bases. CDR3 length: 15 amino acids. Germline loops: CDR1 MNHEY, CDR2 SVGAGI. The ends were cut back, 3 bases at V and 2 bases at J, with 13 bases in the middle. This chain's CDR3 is CASSYDGRGNYGYTF. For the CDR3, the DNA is TGTGCCAGCAGTTATGATGGCAGGGGAAACTATGGCTACACCTTC.

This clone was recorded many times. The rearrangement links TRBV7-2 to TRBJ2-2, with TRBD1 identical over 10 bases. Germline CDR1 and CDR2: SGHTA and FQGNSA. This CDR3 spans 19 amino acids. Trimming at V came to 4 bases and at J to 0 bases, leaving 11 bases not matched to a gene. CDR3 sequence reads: CASSSSGDRGLPNTGELFF. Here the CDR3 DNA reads TGTGCCAGCAGCTCGTCGGGAGACAGGGGGCTACCGAACACCGGGGAGCTGTTTTTT.

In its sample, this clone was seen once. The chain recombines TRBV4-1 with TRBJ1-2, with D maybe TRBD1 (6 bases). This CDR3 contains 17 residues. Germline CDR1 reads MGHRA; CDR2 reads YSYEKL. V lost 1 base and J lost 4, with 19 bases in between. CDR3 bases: TGCGCCAGCAGCCAAGCCGGTACGGGGGGCCGGGGCTATGGCTACACCTTC. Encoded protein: CASSQAGTGGRGYGYTF.

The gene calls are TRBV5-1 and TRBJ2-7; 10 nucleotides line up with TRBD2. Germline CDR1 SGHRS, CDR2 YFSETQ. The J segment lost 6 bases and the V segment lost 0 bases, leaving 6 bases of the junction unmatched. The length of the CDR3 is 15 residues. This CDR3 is CASSLGASGGGEQYF. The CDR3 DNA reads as TGCGCCAGCAGCTTGGGAGCTAGCGGGGGAGGCGAGCAGTACTTC.

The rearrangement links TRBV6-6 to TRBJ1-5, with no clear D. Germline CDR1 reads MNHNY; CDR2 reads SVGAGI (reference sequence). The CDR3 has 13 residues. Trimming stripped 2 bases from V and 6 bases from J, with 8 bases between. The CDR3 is CASSYREGQPQHF. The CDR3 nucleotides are TGTGCCAGCAGTTACCGGGAGGGTCAGCCCCAGCATTTT.

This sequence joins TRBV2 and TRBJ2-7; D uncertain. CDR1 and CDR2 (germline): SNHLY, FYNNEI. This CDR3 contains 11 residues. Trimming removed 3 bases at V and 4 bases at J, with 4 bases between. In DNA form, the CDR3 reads TGTGCCAGCAGTGATCGGTACGAGCAGTACTTC. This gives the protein CASSDRYEQYF.

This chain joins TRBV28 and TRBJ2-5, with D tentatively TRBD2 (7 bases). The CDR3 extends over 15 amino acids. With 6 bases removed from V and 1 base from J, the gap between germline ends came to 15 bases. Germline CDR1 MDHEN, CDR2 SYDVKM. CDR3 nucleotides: TGTGCCAGCAGGACCGTCGGGGGGCCCCAAGAGACCCAGTACTTC. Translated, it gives CASRTVGGPQETQYF.

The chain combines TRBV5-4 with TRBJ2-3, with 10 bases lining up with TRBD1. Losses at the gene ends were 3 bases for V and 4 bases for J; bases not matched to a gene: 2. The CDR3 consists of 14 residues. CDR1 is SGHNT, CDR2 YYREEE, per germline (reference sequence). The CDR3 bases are TGTGCCAGCAGCTGGGACAGGGGCGCAGATACGCAGTATTTT. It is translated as CASSWDRGADTQYF.

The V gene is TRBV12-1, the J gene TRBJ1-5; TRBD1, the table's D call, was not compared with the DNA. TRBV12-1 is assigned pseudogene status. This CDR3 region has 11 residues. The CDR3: CNPGWHQPQHF. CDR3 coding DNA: TGTAACCCAGGGTGGCATCAGCCCCAGCATTTT.

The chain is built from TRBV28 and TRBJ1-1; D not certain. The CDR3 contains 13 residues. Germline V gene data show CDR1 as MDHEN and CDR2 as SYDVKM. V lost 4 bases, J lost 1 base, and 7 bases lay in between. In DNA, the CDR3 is TGTGCCAGCAGTTACACGGGGAACACTGAAGCTTTCTTT. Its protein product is CASSYTGNTEAFF.

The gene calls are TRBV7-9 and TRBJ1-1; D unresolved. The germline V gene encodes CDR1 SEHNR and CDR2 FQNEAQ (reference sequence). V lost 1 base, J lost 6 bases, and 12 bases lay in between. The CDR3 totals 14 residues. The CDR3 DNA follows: TGTGCCAGCAGCTTAGTCCCTTCTCGTTCTGAAGCTTTCTTT. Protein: CASSLVPSRSEAFF.

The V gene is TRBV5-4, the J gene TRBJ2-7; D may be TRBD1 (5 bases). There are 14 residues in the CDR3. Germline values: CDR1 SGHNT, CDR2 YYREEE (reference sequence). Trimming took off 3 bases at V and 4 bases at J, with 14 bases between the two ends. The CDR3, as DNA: TGTGCCAGCAGCTCCCCCGAGACAGATTACGAGCAGTACTTC. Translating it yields CASSSPETDYEQYF.

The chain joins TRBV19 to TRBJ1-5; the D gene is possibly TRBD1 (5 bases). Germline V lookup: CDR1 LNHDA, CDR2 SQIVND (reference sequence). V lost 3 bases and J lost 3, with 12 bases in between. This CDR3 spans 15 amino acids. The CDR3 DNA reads TGTGCCAGTAGTATTTGGAGACAGCCCAATCAGCCCCAGCATTTT. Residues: CASSIWRQPNQPQHF. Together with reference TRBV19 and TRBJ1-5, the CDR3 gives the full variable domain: DGGITQSPKYLFRKEGQNVTLSCEQNLNHDAMYWYRQDPGQGLRLIYYSQIVNDFQKGDIAEGYSVSREKKESFPLTVTSAQKNPTAFYLCASSIWRQPNQPQHFGDGTRLSIL.

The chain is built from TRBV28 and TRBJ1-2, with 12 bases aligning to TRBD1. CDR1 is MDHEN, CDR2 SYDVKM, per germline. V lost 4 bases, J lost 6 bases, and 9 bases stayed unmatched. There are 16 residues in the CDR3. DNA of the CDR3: TGTGCCAGCAGTTCCCTTGGGACAGGGGGCGTTGATGGCTACACCTTC. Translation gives CASSSLGTGGVDGYTF.

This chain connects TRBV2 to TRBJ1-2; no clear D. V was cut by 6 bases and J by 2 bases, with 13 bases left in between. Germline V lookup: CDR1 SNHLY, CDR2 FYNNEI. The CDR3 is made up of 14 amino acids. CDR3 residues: CASRATQLNYGYTF. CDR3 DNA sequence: TGTGCCAGCAGGGCCACACAGCTAAACTATGGCTACACCTTC.

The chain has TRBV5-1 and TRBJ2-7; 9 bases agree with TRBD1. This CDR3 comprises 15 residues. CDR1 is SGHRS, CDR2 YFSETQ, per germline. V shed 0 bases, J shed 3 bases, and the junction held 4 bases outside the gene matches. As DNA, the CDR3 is TGCGCCAGCAGCTTGGGGACAGGGGTAGGCTACGAGCAGTACTTC. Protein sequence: CASSLGTGVGYEQYF.

CDR3 region: CASTTTGEVDTEAFF. In DNA form, the CDR3 reads TGTGCCAGCACCACGACAGGGGAAGTGGACACTGAAGCTTTCTTT. The chain combines TRBV6-4 with TRBJ1-1, with TRBD1 matching 8 bases. CDR3 size: 15 residues. The germline V gene encodes CDR1 MRHNA and CDR2 SNTAGT. V shed 7 bases and J 3 bases; nucleotides not matched to a gene: 10.

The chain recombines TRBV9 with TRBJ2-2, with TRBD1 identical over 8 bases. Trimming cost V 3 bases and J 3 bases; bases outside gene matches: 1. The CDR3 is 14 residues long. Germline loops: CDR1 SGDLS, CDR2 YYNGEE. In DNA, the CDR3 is TGTGCCAGCAGCGACAGGGGGGACACCGGGGAGCTGTTTTTT. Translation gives CASSDRGDTGELFF. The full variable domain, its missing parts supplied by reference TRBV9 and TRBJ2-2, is DSGVTQTPKHLITATGQRVTLRCSPRSGDLSVYWYQQSLDQGLQFLIQYYNGEERAKGNILERFSAQQFPDLHSELNLSSLELGDSALYFCASSDRGDTGELFFGEGSRLTVL.

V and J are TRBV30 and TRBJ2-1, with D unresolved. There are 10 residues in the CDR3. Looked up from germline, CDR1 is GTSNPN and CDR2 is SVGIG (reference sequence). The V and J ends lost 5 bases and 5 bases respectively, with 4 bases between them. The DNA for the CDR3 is TGTGCCTGGGCAGACAATGAGCAGTTCTTC. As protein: CAWADNEQFF. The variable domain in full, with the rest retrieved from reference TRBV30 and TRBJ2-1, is SQTIHQWPATLVQPVGSPLSLECTVEGTSNPNLYWYRQAAGRGLQLLFYSVGIGQISSEVPQNLSASRPQDRQFILSSKKLLLSDSGFYLCAWADNEQFFGPGTRLTVL.

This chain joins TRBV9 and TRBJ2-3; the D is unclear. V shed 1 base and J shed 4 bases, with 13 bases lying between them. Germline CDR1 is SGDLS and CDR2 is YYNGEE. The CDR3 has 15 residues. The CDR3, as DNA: TGTGCCAGCAGCGTACTCGACTTTTTCGCAGATACGCAGTATTTT. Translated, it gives CASSVLDFFADTQYF.

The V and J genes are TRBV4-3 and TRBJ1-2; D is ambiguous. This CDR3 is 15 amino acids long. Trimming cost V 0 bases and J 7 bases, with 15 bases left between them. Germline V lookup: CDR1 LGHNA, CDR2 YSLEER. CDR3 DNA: TGCGCCAGCAGCCAAGATTTGAGTGATCCTCGTGGCTACACCTTC. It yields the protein CASSQDLSDPRGYTF.

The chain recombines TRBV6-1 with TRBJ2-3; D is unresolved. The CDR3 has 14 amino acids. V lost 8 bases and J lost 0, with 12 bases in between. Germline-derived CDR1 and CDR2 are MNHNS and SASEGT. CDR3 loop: CASQPPTSTDTQYF. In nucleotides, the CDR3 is TGTGCCAGCCAACCGCCGACTAGCACAGATACGCAGTATTTT.

The CDR3 reads CASSLAGTGGLPNEKLFF. The CDR3 bases are TGTGCCAGCAGCTTAGCCGGTACAGGGGGGCTACCTAATGAAAAACTGTTTTTT. The chain uses TRBV7-9 and TRBJ1-4; 8 nucleotides align to TRBD1. V was clipped by 0 bases and J by 3 bases; unmatched bases: 9. CDR1 is SEHNR, CDR2 FQNEAQ, per germline (reference sequence). The CDR3 is made up of 18 amino acids.